This T cell receptor beta chain comes out of a study of T cell repertoires in cytomegalovirus infection. Study information: From public TCR beta signatures came an indication of both CMV infection and matching HLA type. Study-level points and caveats: HLA-C-restricted CMV-specific TCR beta clonotypes were dominant in the ex vivo response. There were carriers of CMV plus the relevant HLA, and cumulative public TCR beta family frequency identified them.

A word on this clonotype: Its matching antigen is unknown.

TCRdb called the reads again in MiXCR, with one record for every CDR3 protein. The table records roughly 920,000 distinct CDR3 sequences, approximately 31% of them present only once. Germline CDR1 and CDR2: SNHLY and FYNNEI. V lost 10 bases to trimming and J lost 4 bases, with 10 bases between them. CDR3 length: 12 amino acids. The J gene is TRBJ2-2, the V gene TRBV2; D is ambiguous. The sample here was cultured CD8+ T cells from PBMCs, taken from culture after CMV antigen stimulation. This receptor was identified in a human donor in good health (CMV status not recorded). Some clones in this sample may be carry-over from other donors' samples. The chain's CDR3 is CAKFLITGELFF. The CDR3 DNA reads TGTGCCAAATTCCTGATCACCGGGGAGCTGTTTTTT.